What follows describes a single TCR beta chain. What it recognizes is unknown. This CDR3 comprises 11 residues. Germline V gene data show CDR1 as MDHEN and CDR2 as SYDVKM. V lost 8 bases and J 8 bases, leaving 12 bases between the germline ends. Researchers made TCR cDNA using 5'RACE template switching, and this step added a universal primer site and UMIs. TCRdb itself ran the 5' RACE reads through MiXCR, one entry per CDR3 protein. This table holds hundreds of thousands of distinct CDR3 sequences, about 15% found once. These data belong to a study of T cells after yellow fever vaccination. Study context: SMART-Seq v4 Ultra Low Input handled preparation of low-cell-number fractions.

The study's findings and limits: By day 5 rather than day 15, the secondary response had peaked, though it was weaker.

This sample comprised PBMCs, obtained more than 4 days after the first yellow fever vaccination. The TCR comes from a man between 18 and 35 years old who received the YFV17D yellow fever vaccine. The V gene is TRBV28, the J gene TRBJ1-2; D possibly corresponds to TRBD1 (6 bases). CDR3 nucleotide sequence: TGTGCCAGCGGGAGACAGGAGGGCTACACCTTC. Amino acid sequence: CASGRQEGYTF.